The rows below give T cell receptor beta chains drawn from one sample of a study of blood T cell repertoires in COVID-19. The assay was immunoSEQ multiplex PCR, and TCRdb's table has in-frame clones only and misses some. The sample has tens of thousands of clones, roughly 79% seen once; the top ten hold 14% to 15%. Input material: peripheral blood. The source of these receptors is a human donor in a cohort sampled during active COVID-19. Both conserved end residues are part of each CDR3. The order of the fields is clone size, D gene, J gene, V gene, CDR3 protein, CDR3 DNA. A D gene is named only where the DNA matches it firmly. Only part of the rows carry a size: once, few, many, or a class if the clone is expanded.

>few|NA|TRBJ1-6|TRBV18
CASSPSGDNSPLHF
TGTGCCAGCTCACCGTCAGGGGATAATTCACCCCTCCACTTT
>NA|TRBD1|TRBJ1-2|TRBV7-2
CASSSQGGQYGYTF
TGTGCCAGCAGCTCTCAGGGGGGCCAGTATGGCTACACCTTC
>NA|NA|TRBJ1-3|TRBV7-9
CASSLGATGNTIYF
TGTGCCAGCAGCTTGGGAGCTACTGGAAACACCATATATTTT
>NA|NA|TRBJ1-1|TRBV7-6
CASSLTSNTEAFF
TGTGCCAGCAGCTTAACTTCGAACACTGAAGCTTTCTTT
>NA|NA|TRBJ1-2|TRBV9
CASSPGVVPHGYTF
TGTGCCAGCAGCCCTGGTGTAGTCCCCCATGGCTACACCTTC
>NA|NA|TRBJ2-7|TRBV4-3
CASSQDASGRSSYEQYF
TGCGCCAGCAGCCAAGATGCGAGCGGGCGGTCCTCCTACGAGCAGTACTTC
>NA|TRBD1|TRBJ2-7|TRBV5-1
CASSENRGYEQYF
TGCGCCAGCAGCGAAAACAGGGGGTACGAGCAGTACTTC
>NA|NA|TRBJ1-2|TRBV5-1
CASSRQVKPPDGYTF
TGCGCCAGCAGTAGGCAGGTGAAACCTCCTGACGGCTACACCTTC
>NA|NA|TRBJ2-5|TRBV5-4
CASSLAPKETQYF
TGTGCCAGCAGCTTAGCCCCGAAAGAGACCCAGTACTTC
>NA|TRBD2|TRBJ2-1|TRBV5-4
CASSRWSAPGGRAHNEQFF
TGTGCCAGCAGCCGTTGGTCGGCACCGGGCGGGAGGGCCCACAATGAGCAGTTCTTC
>once|NA|TRBJ2-1|TRBV9
CASSVDSRVLEQFF
TGTGCCAGCAGCGTAGACTCGCGCGTGTTAGAGCAGTTCTTC
>NA|TRBD2|TRBJ2-3|TRBV9
CASSANSGGPSTDTQYF
TGTGCCAGCAGCGCCAATAGCGGGGGGCCCAGCACAGATACGCAGTATTTT
>once|TRBD1|TRBJ1-1|TRBV4-3
CASSQAGGTAFF
TGCGCCAGCAGCCAGGCAGGGGGGACAGCTTTCTTT
>NA|TRBD2|TRBJ2-7|TRBV6-6
CASRGGASYEQYF
TGTGCCAGCCGGGGAGGGGCGTCCTACGAGCAGTACTTC
>NA|TRBD2|TRBJ2-3|TRBV6-2/TRBV6-3
CASSRQGRGGSGNTQYF
TGTGCCAGCAGCCGCCAGGGGCGGGGGGGATCCGGGAATACGCAGTATTTT
>NA|NA|TRBJ1-1|TRBV9
CASSVVGHSEAFF
TGTGCCAGCAGCGTAGTGGGGCACAGTGAAGCTTTCTTT
>NA|NA|TRBJ1-6|TRBV28
CASSFGTRNSPLHF
TGTGCCAGCAGTTTCGGGACACGGAATTCACCCCTCCACTTT
>NA|NA|TRBJ2-1|TRBV7-2
CASSPRAGGGEQFF
TGTGCCAGCAGCCCGAGGGCAGGTGGAGGTGAGCAGTTCTTC
>NA|TRBD2|TRBJ2-1|TRBV7-6
CASSSTSGLTSYNEQFF
TGTGCCAGCAGCTCCACTAGCGGGCTGACCTCCTACAATGAGCAGTTCTTC
>many|TRBD1|TRBJ2-2|TRBV7-9
CASSRTGGYTGELFF
TGTGCCAGCAGCCGGACAGGGGGCTATACCGGGGAGCTGTTTTTT
>NA|TRBD2|TRBJ2-5|TRBV7-6
CASSKGTSGKETQYF
TGTGCCAGCAGCAAGGGGACTAGCGGAAAGGAGACCCAGTACTTC
>NA|NA|TRBJ2-7|TRBV21-1
CASSKVEDRDTYEQYF
TGTGCCAGCAGCAAAGTGGAGGACAGGGACACCTACGAGCAGTACTTC
>NA|NA|TRBJ2-1|TRBV20-1
CSTKRGGTGFF
TGCAGTACCAAGAGGGGGGGGACAGGCTTCTTC